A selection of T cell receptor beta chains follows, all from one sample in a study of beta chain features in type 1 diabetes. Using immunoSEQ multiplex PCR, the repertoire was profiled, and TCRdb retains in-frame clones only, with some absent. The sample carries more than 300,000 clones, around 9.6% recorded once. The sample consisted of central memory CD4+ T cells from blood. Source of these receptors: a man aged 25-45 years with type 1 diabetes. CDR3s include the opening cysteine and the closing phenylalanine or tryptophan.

CDR3: CASSQNSGSVTGELFF
length: 16
V: TRBV4-1

CDR3: CASSSVSPSSYNEQFF
length: 16
V: TRBV28

CDR3: CASSPRTGNYEQYF
length: 14
V: TRBV18

CDR3: CASSGGDVEYYEQYF
length: 15
V: TRBV6-1

CDR3: CASSYSWTTGDRHF
length: 14
V: TRBV6-5

CDR3: CASSDGGSSVYEQYF
length: 15
V: TRBV2

CDR3: CASSSRTGGYEQYF
length: 14
V: TRBV4-1

CDR3: CASSESTVYQPQHF
length: 14
V: TRBV2

CDR3: CASSLGVAGLGYTF
length: 14
V: TRBV7-8

CDR3: CATQRELLYEQYF
length: 13
V: TRBV6-6

CDR3: CASGRQGLNQPQHF
length: 14
V: TRBV2

CDR3: CASSFTGGGTEAFF
length: 14
V: TRBV7-8

CDR3: CASSGSSYEQYF
length: 12
V: TRBV28

CDR3: CASIGGGTDTQYF
length: 13
V: TRBV2

CDR3: CASSQLGHSSGNTIYF
length: 16
V: TRBV11-2

CDR3: CASRDGTGAIEAFF
length: 14
V: TRBV27

CDR3: CASSSGTWDTEAFF
length: 14
V: TRBV5-1

CDR3: CASSLGYRGPEDEQFF
length: 16
V: TRBV5-1

CDR3: CASSLPQGNYGYTF
length: 14
V: TRBV5-1

CDR3: CASSLEALSYEQYF
length: 14
V: TRBV5-1

CDR3: CASSLDRVEKLFF
length: 13
V: TRBV7-9

CDR3: CASSSGQGASRYGYTF
length: 16
V: TRBV5-1

CDR3: CASSSTHSDTEAFF
length: 14
V: TRBV7-3

CDR3: CASSKRETQYF
length: 11
V: TRBV21-1

CDR3: CASSATGGGTDTQYF
length: 15
V: TRBV7-9

CDR3: CASSDSTDTQYF
length: 12
V: TRBV2

CDR3: CASRGTSGITDTQYF
length: 15
V: TRBV19

CDR3: CATSGQGAYKPQHF
length: 14
V: TRBV15

CDR3: CASTREQGSDTQYF
length: 14
V: TRBV5-1

CDR3: CASSPWTSGRRGAEQYF
length: 17
V: TRBV7-2